These 20 T cell receptor beta chains share one sample of origin, sequenced in a study of molecular identifiers for immune sequencing clone quantification. TCRdb ran MiXCR on the PCR reads and lists one entry per CDR3 protein. The sample lists approximately 630,000 distinct CDR3 sequences, roughly 23% occurring once. The sequencing input was naive CD8+ T cells from blood, with Jurkat cell RNA spiked in. Subset denoted: FACS-sorted CD8+CD4-CCR7+CD45RA+ naive T cells. These receptors were obtained from a human donor in good health. Some libraries in this study had Jurkat cell RNA spiked in.

V is TRBV11-2 and J is TRBJ2-7, with D possibly being TRBD1 (6 bases). CDR1 is SGHAT and CDR2 is FQNNGV in the germline V gene. This CDR3 region has 14 residues. V lost 1 base and J lost 5, with 12 bases in between. The CDR3 loop reads CASSLGQETDEQYF. CDR3 nucleotide sequence: TGTGCCAGCAGCTTAGGACAGGAGACGGACGAGCAGTACTTC.

There are a few counts of this clonotype. The chain recombines TRBV4-3 with TRBJ2-3, with 10 bases aligning to TRBD2. The CDR3 sequence is 16 residues long. V trimming: 0 bases; J trimming: 5 bases; junction bases outside the gene matches: 5. CDR1 and CDR2 (germline): LGHNA, YSLEER. CDR3 coding DNA: TGCGCCAGCAGCCAAGATGCTAGCGGGGGTGTAGATACGCAGTATTTT. Amino acids: CASSQDASGGVDTQYF.

This clonotype has only a few counts. The gene calls are TRBV7-2 and TRBJ2-5; TRBD1 matches 7 bases. CDR1 and CDR2 (germline): SGHTA, FQGNSA. V shed 4 bases and J 4 bases; nucleotides not matched to a gene: 12. This CDR3 has 16 amino acids. CDR3 in amino acids: CASSSPAGGGLETQYF. Here the CDR3 DNA reads TGTGCCAGCAGCTCCCCAGCAGGGGGTGGTTTAGAGACCCAGTACTTC.

This clonotype was counted at least ten times. The chain couples TRBV5-1 to TRBJ2-7; D gene unclear. The ends were cut back, 0 bases at V and 1 base at J, with 5 bases in the middle. The germline V gene has CDR1 SGHRS and CDR2 YFSETQ. The CDR3 is 13 amino acids. The CDR3 DNA reads as TGCGCCAGCAGCTTGGATCAGTCCTACGAGCAGTACTTC. It codes for CASSLDQSYEQYF.

With regard to this clonotype: It may be a read error: a sequence one base away is much more abundant. This chain links TRBV20-1 with TRBJ2-3; D gene uncertain. This CDR3 is 13 amino acids long. Germline CDR1 DFQATT, CDR2 SNEGSKA (reference sequence). The CDR3: CSARETNTDAQYF. CDR3 nucleotide sequence: TGCAGTGCTAGGGAGACAAACACAGATGCGCAGTATTTT.

The chain is built from TRBV3-1 and TRBJ2-5, with D maybe TRBD2 (7 bases). CDR1 and CDR2 (germline): LGHDT, YNNKEL (reference sequence). There are 17 residues in the CDR3. V lost 0 bases and J lost 1, with 15 bases in between. The CDR3 DNA is TGTGCCAGCAGCCAAGATCACGACGGGGGGCCCCAAGAGACCCAGTACTTC. Its protein product is CASSQDHDGGPQETQYF.

In its sample, this clonotype was seen many times. The chain combines TRBV10-3 with TRBJ2-5, with TRBD1 matching 7 bases. Germline CDR1 is ENHRY and CDR2 is SYGVKD. CDR3 length equals 12 residues. Trimming removed 6 bases from V and 7 bases from J; junction bases left unmatched: 5. CDR3: CAISDRDGTQYF. The CDR3 DNA is TGTGCCATCAGCGACAGGGACGGGACCCAGTACTTC.

This clonotype was seen more than once but under ten times. The chain combines TRBV12-3 or TRBV12-4 with TRBJ2-1, with no clear D. The CDR3 loop spans 15 amino acids. Between the trimmed V and J ends, which lost 5 bases and 7 bases, there was a span of 18 bases. CDR3 in amino acids: CASSINPGGYNEQFF. CDR3 coding DNA: TGTGCCAGCAGTATTAACCCGGGTGGGTATAATGAGCAGTTCTTC.

DNA for the CDR3: TGTGCCAGCAGCCCCAGGACAGCGGCAAAGTACGAGCAGTACTTC. It codes for CASSPRTAAKYEQYF. The chain recombines TRBV3-1 with TRBJ2-7; TRBD1 is a possible D gene (6 bases). The CDR3 runs to 15 residues. V was cut by 4 bases and J by 4 bases, with 17 bases left in between. Germline V gene data show CDR1 as LGHDT and CDR2 as YNNKEL (reference sequence).

This clonotype has at least ten counts. The J gene is TRBJ1-2, the V gene TRBV4-3; D might be TRBD1 (6 bases). Per germline, CDR1 LGHNA and CDR2 YSLEER. Trimming left V 2 bases short and J 0 bases short, with 16 bases between. The CDR3 length is 17 residues. CDR3 in DNA: TGCGCCAGCAGCCAAAAGATAGCCGGGACACCTAACTATGGCTACACCTTC. Translated, it gives CASSQKIAGTPNYGYTF.

This clonotype was detected a few times. The chain recombines TRBV2 with TRBJ2-1; 12 bases are a match to TRBD2. The CDR3 sequence is 14 residues long. Germline values: CDR1 SNHLY, CDR2 FYNNEI. The trim removed 9 bases at V and 10 bases at J, leaving 10 bases unmatched. CDR3: CARTGGTSGSEQFF. In DNA, the CDR3 is TGTGCCAGGACAGGGGGGACTAGCGGGTCCGAGCAGTTCTTC. The entire variable domain, with the rest obtained from reference TRBV2 and TRBJ2-1, is as follows: EPEVTQTPSHQVTQMGQEVILRCVPISNHLYFYWYRQILGQKVEFLVSFYNNEISEKSEIFDDQFSVERPDGSNFTLKIRSTKLEDSAMYFCARTGGTSGSEQFFGPGTRLTVL.

This clonotype was counted only a few times. The junction does not match germline at one end; this may be a read error. The chain links TRBV20-1 to TRBJ1-1; no clear D gene. CDR1 and CDR2 from the germline V gene are DFQATT and SNEGSKA (reference sequence). The CDR3 is made up of 11 amino acids. CDR3 residues: CSAIMITEALF. Written as DNA, the CDR3 is TGCAGTGCTATAATGATCACTGAAGCTCTCTTT.

Concerning this clonotype: A much larger clone is a single base away; this may be a read error. CDR3 amino acids: CAGSQDRGRGNTIYF. Written as DNA, the CDR3 is TGTGCCGGCAGCCAGGACAGGGGGAGAGGAAACACCATATATTTT. The chain is built from TRBV14 and TRBJ1-3; the match to TRBD1 covers 10 bases. From germline, CDR1 is SGHDN and CDR2 FVKESK. The CDR3 covers 15 residues.

This clonotype turned up a few times. The V and J genes are TRBV2 and TRBJ2-1; D gene uncertain. Germline V gene data show CDR1 as SNHLY and CDR2 as FYNNEI. The V end was cut by 2 bases, the J end by 2 bases, with 13 bases between. CDR3 length: 16 amino acids. CDR3 region: CASSELVQTTYNEQFF. CDR3 DNA: TGTGCCAGCAGTGAATTGGTACAGACCACCTACAATGAGCAGTTCTTC.

The V call is TRBV4-3, the J call TRBJ1-1; D is unresolved. The CDR3 has 15 amino acids. Germline CDR1 LGHNA, CDR2 YSLEER. Between the trimmed V and J ends, which lost 6 bases and 0 bases, there was a span of 14 bases. For the CDR3, the DNA is TGCGCCAGCAGTTGTGGGAGTTCCATGAACACTGAAGCTTTCTTT. Its translation is CASSCGSSMNTEAFF.

This clonotype was counted once. An end of the junction does not agree with germline; a read error may underlie this. The rearrangement links TRBV20-1 to TRBJ2-1; 15 bases line up with TRBD2. Germline CDR1 is DFQATT and CDR2 is SNEGSKA (reference sequence). The CDR3 sequence is 20 residues long. DNA of the CDR3: TGCAGTGCTAGAATATCGCCATTTATTGGGACTAGCGGGAGGTACAATGACCAGTTCTTC. This gives the protein CSARISPFIGTSGRYNDQFF.

This clonotype has more than one count but fewer than ten. The chain combines TRBV10-3 with TRBJ1-1; 7 bases align to TRBD1. The length of the CDR3 is 13 residues. The germline gives CDR1 ENHRY, CDR2 SYGVKD. V shed 7 bases, J shed 5 bases, and the junction held 7 bases outside the gene matches. CDR3 residues: CAIKEGAWTEAFF. The CDR3 DNA is TGTGCCATCAAGGAGGGGGCATGGACTGAAGCTTTCTTT.

This clonotype was recorded a few times. The rearrangement uses TRBV28 and TRBJ2-3; D is undetermined. This CDR3 is built from 14 residues. Germline V lookup: CDR1 MDHEN, CDR2 SYDVKM. Deletions cut 5 bases from V and 3 bases from J, with 12 bases between. The CDR3 here is CASSRSQRTDTQYF. The CDR3 DNA follows: TGTGCCAGCAGTCGCTCCCAGAGGACAGATACGCAGTATTTT.

V usage is TRBV19 and J usage is TRBJ1-1; possible D gene TRBD1, 5 bases. The CDR3 extends over 14 amino acids. Trimming removed 3 bases from V and 2 bases from J, with 10 bases in between. Per the germline V gene, CDR1 is LNHDA and CDR2 is SQIVND (reference sequence). CDR3 bases: TGTGCCAGTAGTATTCAGGGACCCAACACTGAAGCTTTCTTT. Translated, it gives CASSIQGPNTEAFF.

The rearrangement links TRBV20-1 to TRBJ1-1; D is ambiguous. The CDR3 length is 13 residues. CDR1 is DFQATT, CDR2 SNEGSKA, per germline (reference sequence). V shed 3 bases and J shed 2 bases, with 10 bases lying between them. As DNA, the CDR3 is TGCAGTGCTAGGTGGCAGACAAACACTGAAGCTTTCTTT. Encoded protein: CSARWQTNTEAFF.